This T cell receptor (beta chain) was retrieved from a study of T cell changes during pregnancy in multiple sclerosis. CDR1 SNHLY and CDR2 FYNNEI come from the germline V gene. The CDR3 contains 13 residues. V lost 3 bases and J lost 5, with 10 bases in between. The method was immunoSEQ multiplex PCR; TCRdb's version includes in-frame clones alone and lacks a portion of them. The sample contains some 43,000 clones, 90% of which appear only once. The sequencing here drew on peripheral blood, taken in the first trimester of pregnancy. The TCR originated in a female donor in good health, enrolled as a control in a pregnancy study. V and J are TRBV2 and TRBJ1-1, with a tentative D call TRBD1 (5 bases). The CDR3 DNA is TGTGCCAGCAGTGATGTCGGGGGAACTGAAGCTTTCTTT. The encoded protein is CASSDVGGTEAFF. The whole variable domain, remainder taken from reference TRBV2 and TRBJ1-1, is EPEVTQTPSHQVTQMGQEVILRCVPISNHLYFYWYRQILGQKVEFLVSFYNNEISEKSEIFDDQFSVERPDGSNFTLKIRSTKLEDSAMYFCASSDVGGTEAFFGQGTRLTVV.